One and the same sample provided the 15 T cell receptor beta chains below, sequenced in a study of shared clonotypes between healthy human individuals. Method: immunoSEQ multiplex PCR; TCRdb's copy keeps in-frame clones and lacks some. The table shows around 510,000 clones, with roughly 95% occurring only once. The material sequenced was naive CD4+ T cells sorted from blood. The subset here: CD45RA+ positively selected. The receptors derive from a woman aged 30 to 39 in good health.

This clone is a singleton in its sample. The V and J genes are TRBV19 and TRBJ2-7, with 7 bases that match TRBD1. The CDR3 runs 14 residues. Germline trimming cut 3 bases from V and 4 bases from J; bases unmatched to any gene: 6. Germline V gene sequence: CDR1 LNHDA, CDR2 SQIVND (reference sequence). The CDR3 region is CASSMTGKLYEQYF. As DNA, the CDR3 is TGTGCCAGTAGTATGACAGGGAAACTGTACGAGCAGTACTTC.

This clone was counted a single time. The chain employs TRBV7-2 and TRBJ2-1, with D possibly being TRBD2 (5 bases). Trimming cost V 2 bases and J 3 bases, with 14 bases left between them. The CDR3 runs 16 residues. CDR1 is SGHTA and CDR2 is FQGNSA in the germline V gene. This CDR3 is CASSLLFGESYNEQFF. As DNA, the CDR3 is TGTGCCAGCAGCTTATTGTTCGGGGAGAGCTACAATGAGCAGTTCTTC.

This chain joins TRBV27 and TRBJ2-7; no definite D call. The CDR3 has 12 amino acids. Germline V gives CDR1 MNHEY, CDR2 SMNVEV (reference sequence). V was clipped by 4 bases and J by 2 bases, with 6 bases between them. CDR3 in DNA: TGTGCCAGCAGTTCCCCCCCCTACGAGCAGTACTTC. Protein: CASSSPPYEQYF.

The rearrangement uses TRBV30 and TRBJ2-7; D not resolved. V was pared by 3 bases and J by 10 bases, with 16 bases between. Germline CDR1 and CDR2: GTSNPN and SVGIG (reference sequence). This CDR3 contains 12 residues. CDR3 DNA: TGTGCCTGGAGCTCCGCCTCGCTCCAACAGTACTTC. Protein: CAWSSASLQQYF.

J is TRBJ2-1 and V is TRBV7-6; 9 positions match TRBD2. CDR1 is SGHVS and CDR2 is FNYEAQ in the germline V gene. J was trimmed by 9 bases and V by 0 bases; bases with no gene match: 9. The CDR3 loop spans 16 amino acids. Here the CDR3 DNA reads TGTGCCAGCAGCTTAGCGGTCTGGCGGGAGGGCCGTGAGCAGTTCTTC. This gives the protein CASSLAVWREGREQFF.

The chain joins TRBV6-6 to TRBJ2-7; D remains ambiguous. The CDR3 runs 15 residues. The germline V and J ends were trimmed by 0 bases and 1 base, with 10 bases remaining between them. Germline V gene data show CDR1 as MNHNY and CDR2 as SVGAGI (reference sequence). The CDR3 bases are TGTGCCAGCAGTTACTCGGCAGGAGAATCCTACGAGCAGTACTTC. Its protein is CASSYSAGESYEQYF.

This sequence joins TRBV30 and TRBJ1-2; D not resolved. The V gene lost 5 bases and the J gene lost 8 bases, with 9 bases spanning the gap. This CDR3 is built from 10 residues. Germline assignment: CDR1 GTSNPN and CDR2 SVGIG (reference sequence). CDR3: CAWGLSGYTF. The DNA for the CDR3 is TGTGCCTGGGGACTGAGCGGCTACACCTTC.

V gene TRBV27 combines with J gene TRBJ2-3; 7 bases match TRBD1. Germline assignment: CDR1 MNHEY and CDR2 SMNVEV (reference sequence). Trimming cost V 4 bases and J 3 bases; bases outside gene matches: 4. The CDR3 length is 14 residues. For the CDR3, the DNA is TGTGCCAGCAGTTCACAGGGGCCGACAGATACGCAGTATTTT. Its protein is CASSSQGPTDTQYF.

Only one count was recorded for this clone. The rearrangement links TRBV6-1 to TRBJ2-7; D might be TRBD1 (6 bases). From germline, CDR1 is MNHNS and CDR2 SASEGT. This CDR3 contains 13 residues. V lost 8 bases and J lost 4, with 15 bases in between. The DNA for the CDR3 is TGTGCCAGCGCCCCACAGGGTTTGTACGAGCAGTACTTC. Translated, it gives CASAPQGLYEQYF.

V is TRBV27 and J is TRBJ1-6; 8 positions match TRBD1. The length of the CDR3 is 16 residues. Germline trimming cut 4 bases from V and 7 bases from J; bases unmatched to any gene: 9. Germline-derived CDR1 and CDR2 are MNHEY and SMNVEV (reference sequence). This CDR3 reads CASSWAPGQANSPLHF. In DNA, the CDR3 is TGTGCCAGCAGTTGGGCGCCGGGACAGGCAAATTCACCCCTCCACTTT.

The rearrangement joins TRBV19 to TRBJ1-3; D is unclear. Germline loops: CDR1 LNHDA, CDR2 SQIVND (reference sequence). The CDR3 is 14 residues long. V was clipped by 6 bases and J by 7 bases, with 16 bases between them. The CDR3 loop is CASRIGPNGNTIYF. For the CDR3, the DNA is TGTGCCAGTAGAATCGGCCCTAATGGGAACACCATATATTTT.

V usage is TRBV19 and J usage is TRBJ1-3, with TRBD1 identical over 9 bases. Germline CDR1 is LNHDA and CDR2 is SQIVND (reference sequence). V shed 2 bases and J 2 bases; nucleotides not matched to a gene: 1. The CDR3 spans 15 residues. The CDR3 protein is CASSIWTGAGNTIYF. CDR3 in DNA: TGTGCCAGTAGTATATGGACAGGGGCTGGAAACACCATATATTTT.

The chain has TRBV5-1 and TRBJ1-1; 8 nucleotides match TRBD1. Germline values: CDR1 SGHRS, CDR2 YFSETQ. The V and J ends lost 5 bases and 1 base, in that order; junction bases with no gene match: 4. The CDR3 loop spans 14 amino acids. The CDR3 DNA follows: TGCGCCAGCAGTTCCGACAGGGGGAACACTGAAGCTTTCTTT. The encoded protein is CASSSDRGNTEAFF.

The chain links TRBV5-4 to TRBJ2-3; D may correspond to TRBD1 or TRBD2 (5 bases each). Germline-derived CDR1 and CDR2 are SGHNT and YYREEE (reference sequence). Trimming shortened V by 3 bases and J by 2 bases, and 13 bases separated the two germline ends. CDR3 length equals 15 residues. CDR3 loop: CASSSPGRPTDTQYF. The DNA of the CDR3 is TGTGCCAGCAGCTCTCCGGGACGGCCCACAGATACGCAGTATTTT.

V usage is TRBV18 and J usage is TRBJ1-2, with TRBD1 matching 9 bases. CDR3 length: 15 residues. The V segment lost 5 bases and the J segment 3 bases; nucleotides outside the gene matches: 7. Germline V CDR1 and CDR2: KGHSH, LQKENI. The CDR3 bases are TGTGCCAGCTCATCTCCCTGGACAGGGGACTATGGCTACACCTTC. This gives the protein CASSSPWTGDYGYTF.